This passage covers 6 T cell receptor beta chains from one sample sequenced in a study of blood T cell repertoires in COVID-19. Here immunoSEQ multiplex PCR was the method, and the copy in TCRdb shows in-frame clones only, minus some. This sample has 350,000 to 450,000 clones, with nearly 90% found just once. The sequencing input was PBMCs or T cells enriched from blood (not recorded which). These receptors were obtained from a woman in her late teens or twenties who had been exposed to COVID-19.

This rearrangement joins TRBV5-4 to TRBJ1-4, with unresolved D. The CDR3 covers 18 residues. Between the trimmed V and J ends, which lost 0 bases and 2 bases, there was a span of 17 bases. Germline CDR1 reads SGHNT; CDR2 reads YYREEE (reference sequence). CDR3 sequence reads: CASSLVTGRILTNEKLFF. For the CDR3, the DNA is TGTGCCAGCAGCTTGGTGACGGGAAGGATCTTGACTAATGAAAAACTGTTTTTT.

With respect to this clone: The same CDR3 can be traced to other DNA sequences in this sample. The chain couples TRBV9 to TRBJ1-5; 9 nucleotides agree with TRBD1. CDR1 SGDLS and CDR2 YYNGEE come from the germline V gene. The CDR3 covers 15 residues. Germline trimming cut 3 bases from V and 3 bases from J; bases unmatched to any gene: 4. DNA of the CDR3: TGTGCCAGCAGCGCGGGGACAGGGACCAATCAGCCCCAGCATTTT. Translation gives CASSAGTGTNQPQHF.

The chain joins TRBV7-2 to TRBJ2-7; 9 bases are a match to TRBD2. The V and J ends lost 4 bases and 9 bases, in that order; junction bases with no gene match: 7. Germline loops: CDR1 SGHTA, CDR2 FQGNSA. This CDR3 has 13 amino acids. The CDR3 sequence is CASSSGTSLGQYF. CDR3 coding DNA: TGTGCCAGCAGCTCGGGGACTAGCCTGGGGCAGTACTTC.

Comments on this clone: Other DNA sequences from this sample encode an identical CDR3 as well. J is TRBJ2-3 and V is TRBV18; TRBD1 agrees at 10 bases. There are 15 residues in the CDR3. J was trimmed by 3 bases and V by 1 base; bases with no gene match: 1. The germline gives CDR1 KGHSH, CDR2 LQKENI. The CDR3 bases are TGTGCCAGCTCACCACGACAGGGGGCGACAGATACGCAGTATTTT. As protein: CASSPRQGATDTQYF.

The chain has TRBV19 and TRBJ1-2; 9 bases align to TRBD1. Trimming took 5 bases from V and 4 from J; bases not matched to a gene: 2. Germline V gene data show CDR1 as LNHDA and CDR2 as SQIVND (reference sequence). The CDR3 runs to 13 residues. In nucleotides, the CDR3 is TGTGCCAGTAGTGTGACAGGGGGCTATGGCTACACCTTC. This gives the protein CASSVTGGYGYTF.

J is TRBJ2-7 and V is TRBV5-1, with TRBD1 matching over 8 bases. The CDR3 consists of 13 residues. Germline V gives CDR1 SGHRS, CDR2 YFSETQ. V was clipped by 2 bases and J by 9 bases; unmatched bases: 7. CDR3 bases: TGCGCCAGCAGCTTCGTGGACAGGGATGGGCAGTACTTC. Translating it yields CASSFVDRDGQYF. Variable domain in full (rest from reference TRBV5-1 and TRBJ2-7): KAGVTQTPRYLIKTRGQQVTLSCSPISGHRSVSWYQQTPGQGLQFLFEYFSETQRNKGNFPGRFSGRQFSNSRSEMNVSTLELGDSALYLCASSFVDRDGQYFGPGTRLTVT.